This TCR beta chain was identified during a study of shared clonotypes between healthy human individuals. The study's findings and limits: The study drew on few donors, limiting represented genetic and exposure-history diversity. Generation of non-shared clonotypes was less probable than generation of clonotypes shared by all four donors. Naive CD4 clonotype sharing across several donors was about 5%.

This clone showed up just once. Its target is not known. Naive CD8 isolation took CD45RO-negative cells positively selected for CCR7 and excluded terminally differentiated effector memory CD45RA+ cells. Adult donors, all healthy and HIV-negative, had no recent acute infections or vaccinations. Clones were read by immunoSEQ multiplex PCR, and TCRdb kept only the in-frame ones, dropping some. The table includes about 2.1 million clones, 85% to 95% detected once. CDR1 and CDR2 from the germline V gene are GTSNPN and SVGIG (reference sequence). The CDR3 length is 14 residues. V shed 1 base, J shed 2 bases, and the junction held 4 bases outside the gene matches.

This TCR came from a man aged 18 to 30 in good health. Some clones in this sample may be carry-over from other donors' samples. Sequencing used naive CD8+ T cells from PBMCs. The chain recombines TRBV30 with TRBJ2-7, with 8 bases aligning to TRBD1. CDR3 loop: CAWSGTGYTYEQYF. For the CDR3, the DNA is TGTGCCTGGAGTGGGACAGGGTACACCTACGAGCAGTACTTC.